Listed below are T cell receptor beta chains from one sample, sequenced in a study of blood T cells in healthy people across ages. TCRdb reprocessed the 5' RACE reads with MiXCR, giving one entry per CDR3 protein. The table lists 1.5 million to 2 million distinct CDR3 sequences, roughly 52% of them singletons. Sequencing was done on a sample of blood. Receptors originate from a woman in her 40s in good health. Both conserved end residues are part of each CDR3. Fields, in order: D gene, clone size, V gene, J gene, CDR3 DNA, CDR3 protein. D genes are given only for firm matches. Not all rows give a size; the values are once, few, many and, for expanded clones, a class.

d_gene: -
abundance: -
v_gene: TRBV15
j_gene: TRBJ2-3
CDR3nt: TGTGCCACCAGCAGAGACCGACAGTTGCCCACAGATACGCAGTATTTT
CDR3aa: CATSRDRQLPTDTQYF

d_gene: TRBD1
abundance: -
v_gene: TRBV12-3/TRBV12-4
j_gene: TRBJ2-1
CDR3nt: TGTGCCAGCAGAAGGACAGGGGGGAGCTCCTACAATGAGCAGTTCTTC
CDR3aa: CASRRTGGSSYNEQFF

d_gene: -
abundance: -
v_gene: TRBV28
j_gene: TRBJ2-1
CDR3nt: TGTGCCATTCAGGGGGGAGATGAGCAGTTCTTC
CDR3aa: CAIQGGDEQFF

d_gene: -
abundance: -
v_gene: TRBV21-1
j_gene: TRBJ1-1
CDR3nt: TGTGCCAGCAGCATGTGGGACAGCCTGAACACTGAAGCTTTCTTT
CDR3aa: CASSMWDSLNTEAFF

d_gene: -
abundance: -
v_gene: TRBV20-1
j_gene: TRBJ1-2
CDR3nt: TGCAGTGCTATCCGGGCTTTAGATGGCTACACCTTC
CDR3aa: CSAIRALDGYTF

d_gene: -
abundance: few
v_gene: TRBV6-2/TRBV6-3
j_gene: TRBJ2-5
CDR3nt: TGTGCCAGCAGCCCAGGGGGGACCCTAAGAGAGACCCAGTACTTC
CDR3aa: CASSPGGTLRETQYF

d_gene: -
abundance: -
v_gene: TRBV15
j_gene: TRBJ2-1
CDR3nt: TGTGCCACCAGCAGCCCCGTCGACCCTACAATGATACAGTTCTTC
CDR3aa: CATSSPVDPTMIQFF

d_gene: -
abundance: few
v_gene: TRBV4-3
j_gene: TRBJ1-2
CDR3nt: TGCGCCAGCAGCCAAGACCGGAGTAGGGGCTACACCTTC
CDR3aa: CASSQDRSRGYTF

d_gene: TRBD1
abundance: -
v_gene: TRBV4-2
j_gene: TRBJ1-2
CDR3nt: TGTGCCAACAGCGAGGGACAGGGTGGCGACTATGGCTACACCTTC
CDR3aa: CANSEGQGGDYGYTF

d_gene: TRBD1
abundance: -
v_gene: TRBV28
j_gene: TRBJ2-7
CDR3nt: TGTGCCAGCACCGTCCGGGACAGGGATAAGATACAAATTAGGAGCTCCTACGAGCAGTACTTC
CDR3aa: CASTVRDRDKIQIRSSYEQYF

d_gene: -
abundance: few
v_gene: TRBV5-1
j_gene: TRBJ2-7
CDR3nt: TGCGCCAGCAGCTTCGGGGGCTGGGGACAGAACTACGAGCAGTACTTC
CDR3aa: CASSFGGWGQNYEQYF

d_gene: -
abundance: -
v_gene: TRBV5-1
j_gene: TRBJ2-1
CDR3nt: TGCGCCAGCTCAACAGCCATCCCGAACAATGAGCAGTTCTTC
CDR3aa: CASSTAIPNNEQFF

d_gene: TRBD2
abundance: -
v_gene: TRBV2
j_gene: TRBJ2-3
CDR3nt: TGTGCCAGCAGTGTAGGCCCAACTAGCGGGGGGTATTCTAGCACAGATACGCAGTATTTT
CDR3aa: CASSVGPTSGGYSSTDTQYF

d_gene: -
abundance: -
v_gene: TRBV6-2/TRBV6-3
j_gene: TRBJ2-3
CDR3nt: TGTGCCAGCAGTTACGGGTCTAGCTCGAACCCAGATACGCAGTATTTT
CDR3aa: CASSYGSSSNPDTQYF

d_gene: TRBD1
abundance: -
v_gene: TRBV6-5
j_gene: TRBJ1-2
CDR3nt: TGTGCCAGCAGGGAGACAGGGGGCAAGGGGTATGGCTACACCTTC
CDR3aa: CASRETGGKGYGYTF

d_gene: -
abundance: few
v_gene: TRBV18
j_gene: TRBJ1-4
CDR3nt: TGTGCCAGCTCACCTTCTGATAACCGGGGGATCGAAAAACTGTTTTTT
CDR3aa: CASSPSDNRGIEKLFF

d_gene: -
abundance: -
v_gene: TRBV28
j_gene: TRBJ2-3
CDR3nt: TGTGCCAGCAGTCAGACTGGGGAAAATTGGGGGGCAGATACGCAGTATTTT
CDR3aa: CASSQTGENWGADTQYF

d_gene: -
abundance: -
v_gene: TRBV20-1
j_gene: TRBJ1-1
CDR3nt: TGCAGTGCTAGACTGAAGCGGAGCGGGACTGAAGCTTTCTTT
CDR3aa: CSARLKRSGTEAFF

d_gene: TRBD1
abundance: -
v_gene: TRBV6-5
j_gene: TRBJ2-5
CDR3nt: TGTGCCAGCAGTTCACGGACAGGGGGAGAGGGGCCCCCAGAGACCCAGTACTTC
CDR3aa: CASSSRTGGEGPPETQYF

d_gene: TRBD2
abundance: -
v_gene: TRBV6-6
j_gene: TRBJ2-3
CDR3nt: TGTGCCAGCAGTTACCCCCAAGCGGGGTCCACAGATACGCAGTATTTT
CDR3aa: CASSYPQAGSTDTQYF

d_gene: TRBD2
abundance: few
v_gene: TRBV4-1
j_gene: TRBJ2-5
CDR3nt: TGCGCCAGCAGCCAACACCAACAGGCACCGGGACTAGGCAGAGAGACCCAGTACTTC
CDR3aa: CASSQHQQAPGLGRETQYF

d_gene: -
abundance: few
v_gene: TRBV5-1
j_gene: TRBJ1-2
CDR3nt: TGCGCCAGCAGGATATCGGAGACATATGGCTACACCTTC
CDR3aa: CASRISETYGYTF

d_gene: -
abundance: few
v_gene: TRBV4-3
j_gene: TRBJ2-1
CDR3nt: TGCGCCAGCAGCCTGTCGGGGGGCATAGGCGGGGGCTCCTACAATGAGCAGTTCTTC
CDR3aa: CASSLSGGIGGGSYNEQFF

d_gene: -
abundance: -
v_gene: TRBV2
j_gene: TRBJ2-1
CDR3nt: TGTGCCAGCAGGGTAGGGACCCCAACCGCCAATGAGCAGTTCTTC
CDR3aa: CASRVGTPTANEQFF

d_gene: -
abundance: few
v_gene: TRBV10-3
j_gene: TRBJ1-4
CDR3nt: TGTGCCATCAGTGAGTTATCTGAAAAACTGTTTTTT
CDR3aa: CAISELSEKLFF

d_gene: -
abundance: once
v_gene: TRBV27
j_gene: TRBJ2-5
CDR3nt: TGTGCCAGCAGTTTAATTACTAACCGCAAAGAGACCCAGTACTTC
CDR3aa: CASSLITNRKETQYF

d_gene: TRBD1
abundance: -
v_gene: TRBV15
j_gene: TRBJ2-2
CDR3nt: TGTGCCACCAAGACAGGGTTATGGAACACCGGGGAGCTGTTTTTT
CDR3aa: CATKTGLWNTGELFF

d_gene: -
abundance: -
v_gene: TRBV18
j_gene: TRBJ1-4
CDR3nt: TGTGCCAGCTCACCACTACTCAGCGAAAAACTGTTTTTT
CDR3aa: CASSPLLSEKLFF

d_gene: -
abundance: -
v_gene: TRBV20-1
j_gene: TRBJ2-5
CDR3nt: TGCAGTGCGAGCGTCGGGGTACAAGAGACCCAGTACTTC
CDR3aa: CSASVGVQETQYF

d_gene: TRBD2
abundance: -
v_gene: TRBV7-2
j_gene: TRBJ2-7
CDR3nt: TGTGCCAGCAGCTTAATAGCGGGAGTGAATGAGCAGTACTTC
CDR3aa: CASSLIAGVNEQYF

d_gene: -
abundance: -
v_gene: TRBV7-2
j_gene: TRBJ2-5
CDR3nt: TGTGCCAGCAGCTTAGTAGGATCTGGCGGCTCCCAAGAGACCCAGTACTTC
CDR3aa: CASSLVGSGGSQETQYF

d_gene: -
abundance: -
v_gene: TRBV2
j_gene: TRBJ2-1
CDR3nt: TGTGCCATCGGGACTCGTGCCTACAATGAGCAGTTCTTC
CDR3aa: CAIGTRAYNEQFF

d_gene: -
abundance: -
v_gene: TRBV13
j_gene: TRBJ2-5
CDR3nt: TGTGCCAGCAGCTTAGAAGGAGACTACCAAGAGACCCAGTACTTC
CDR3aa: CASSLEGDYQETQYF

d_gene: -
abundance: -
v_gene: TRBV6-5
j_gene: TRBJ2-3
CDR3nt: TGTGCCAGCGGGGGGTCAGGGGTTGGAGGTACGCAGTATTTT
CDR3aa: CASGGSGVGGTQYF

d_gene: TRBD1
abundance: -
v_gene: TRBV29-1
j_gene: TRBJ1-1
CDR3nt: TGCAGCCTCCAACCCAGCAGGGGGCGCGGGACTGAAGCTTTCTTT
CDR3aa: CSLQPSRGRGTEAFF

d_gene: -
abundance: few
v_gene: TRBV28
j_gene: TRBJ1-2
CDR3nt: TGTGCCAGCAGTTTATTGGGGATTGGTGGAGATGGCTACACCTTC
CDR3aa: CASSLLGIGGDGYTF

d_gene: -
abundance: -
v_gene: TRBV5-1
j_gene: TRBJ2-7
CDR3nt: TGCGCCAGCAGCCAGGCGGCCAGGGGAAGAGCAAACTACGAGCAGTACTTC
CDR3aa: CASSQAARGRANYEQYF

d_gene: -
abundance: few
v_gene: TRBV7-2
j_gene: TRBJ2-3
CDR3nt: TGTGCCAGCACCGGGAGGGGTAGGGACAGGGTTTCAGATACGCAGTATTTT
CDR3aa: CASTGRGRDRVSDTQYF